The 16 T cell receptor beta chains reported below all come from one sample, sequenced in a study of shared clonotypes between healthy human individuals. Terminally differentiated effector memory CD45RA+ cells were left out of the naive CD8 fraction, which was CD45RO-negative and positively selected for CCR7. Profiled with immunoSEQ multiplex PCR; TCRdb holds only in-frame clones, not every one. The table lists hundreds of thousands of clones, 95% to 96% of them singletons. Sample: naive CD8+ T cells sorted from blood. The receptors here all came from a woman aged 25-40 years in good health.

V and J are TRBV18 and TRBJ2-7, with 9 positions matching TRBD1. The J segment lost 3 bases and the V segment lost 3 bases, leaving 3 bases of the junction unmatched. Germline CDR1 KGHSH, CDR2 LQKENI. The CDR3 totals 14 residues. The CDR3 protein is CASSPQTGGYEQYF. The CDR3 DNA follows: TGTGCCAGCTCACCGCAGACAGGGGGCTACGAGCAGTACTTC.

This clone was detected once. The chain uses TRBV7-6 and TRBJ2-3; tentatively, D is TRBD1 (5 bases). Germline V gene lookup returns CDR1 SGHVS and CDR2 FNYEAQ. The CDR3 is 18 amino acids. The V end lost 1 base, the J end lost 6 bases, and 23 bases lay between the germline ends. CDR3 loop: CASSLVHVEQGSRDTQYF. The CDR3 DNA reads TGTGCCAGCAGCTTAGTCCATGTCGAGCAGGGCTCACGGGATACGCAGTATTTT.

Of note for this clone: At the DNA level, this CDR3 is encoded by other sequences in the same sample as well. The gene calls are TRBV27 and TRBJ1-5; D gene unclear. There are 14 residues in the CDR3. V was shortened by 2 bases and J by 2 bases, with 7 bases between the two germline ends. Per germline, CDR1 MNHEY and CDR2 SMNVEV (reference sequence). CDR3 in amino acids: CASSLGGGNQPQHF. The CDR3 region has the DNA TGTGCCAGCAGTTTAGGTGGCGGCAATCAGCCCCAGCATTTT.

The chain employs TRBV13 and TRBJ2-2, with 13 bases fitting TRBD2. Trimming at V came to 4 bases and at J to 4 bases, leaving 3 bases not matched to a gene. CDR1 and CDR2 from the germline V gene are PRHDT and FYEKMQ (reference sequence). There are 16 residues in the CDR3. DNA of the CDR3: TGTGCCAGCAGCTCCGGACTAGCGGGAGTCACCGGGGAGCTGTTTTTT. Encoded protein: CASSSGLAGVTGELFF. The full variable domain, in which reference TRBV13 and TRBJ2-2 provide the parts outside the CDR3, is AAGVIQSPRHLIKEKRETATLKCYPIPRHDTVYWYQQGPGQDPQFLISFYEKMQSDKGSIPDRFSAQQFSDYHSELNMSSLELGDSALYFCASSSGLAGVTGELFFGEGSRLTVL.

This sequence joins TRBV28 and TRBJ2-1, with TRBD2 matching 9 bases. The CDR3 consists of 13 residues. Germline trimming cut 2 bases from V and 10 bases from J; bases unmatched to any gene: 3. Germline V gene data show CDR1 as MDHEN and CDR2 as SYDVKM. The CDR3 reads CASSLVTSGEQFF. In nucleotides, the CDR3 is TGTGCCAGCAGTTTAGTGACTAGCGGAGAGCAGTTCTTC.

The chain couples TRBV6-5 to TRBJ1-4, with D possibly matching TRBD1 (5 bases). The CDR3 consists of 15 residues. Germline V gives CDR1 MNHEY, CDR2 SVGAGI. Trimming left V 6 bases short and J 2 bases short, with 13 bases between. The CDR3 DNA sequence: TGTGCCAGCAGCTACGGGGGGGGGACTAATGAAAAACTGTTTTTT. Residues: CASSYGGGTNEKLFF.

CDR3 in amino acids: CATLSRSSYEQYF. The DNA for the CDR3 is TGTGCCACCCTATCGCGGAGCTCCTACGAGCAGTACTTC. The rearrangement links TRBV19 to TRBJ2-7; D is ambiguous. This CDR3 is built from 13 residues. Trimming shortened V by 10 bases and J by 0 bases, and 13 bases separated the two germline ends. Germline V lookup: CDR1 LNHDA, CDR2 SQIVND (reference sequence).

The rearrangement links TRBV28 to TRBJ1-5; 9 nucleotides match TRBD1. The CDR3 contains 17 residues. V shed 3 bases and J 2 bases; nucleotides not matched to a gene: 8. Germline V CDR1 and CDR2: MDHEN, SYDVKM. The CDR3 spells CASSFSRTGDGNQPQHF. The CDR3 coding sequence is TGTGCCAGCAGTTTTAGTCGGACAGGGGATGGCAATCAGCCCCAGCATTTT.

This clone was seen once. V and J are TRBV25-1 and TRBJ1-1, with 12 bases identical to TRBD1. This CDR3 contains 18 residues. Germline V gene sequence: CDR1 MGHDK, CDR2 SYGVNS. Trimming removed 0 bases from V and 4 bases from J; junction bases left unmatched: 9. CDR3 coding DNA: TGTGCCAGCAGTGAATATGGCTGGGACAGGGGGCCCTCCACTGAAGCTTTCTTT. This translates into CASSEYGWDRGPSTEAFF.

The rearrangement uses TRBV10-1 and TRBJ2-7; either TRBD1 or TRBD2 may supply D (6 bases each). CDR1 is WNHNN, CDR2 SYGVQD, per germline (reference sequence). V was clipped by 3 bases and J by 0 bases, with 9 bases between them. The CDR3 contains 14 residues. The DNA of the CDR3 is TGCGCCAGCAGTGAAGGAGGGGGCTCCTACGAGCAGTACTTC. Translating gives CASSEGGGSYEQYF.

This clone was found once. The chain has TRBV11-2 and TRBJ2-7, with unresolved D. Germline V gene sequence: CDR1 SGHAT, CDR2 FQNNGV. V lost 0 bases and J 4 bases, leaving 4 bases between the germline ends. The CDR3 has 12 residues. DNA of the CDR3: TGTGCCAGCAGCTTAGAGGTGTACGAGCAGTACTTC. Translating it yields CASSLEVYEQYF. Filled out from reference TRBV11-2 and TRBJ2-7, the complete variable domain reads EAGVAQSPRYKIIEKRQSVAFWCNPISGHATLYWYQQILGQGPKLLIQFQNNGVVDDSQLPKDRFSAERLKGVDSTLKIQPAKLEDSAVYLCASSLEVYEQYFGPGTRLTVT.

The gene calls are TRBV27 and TRBJ2-7; perhaps TRBD2 as D (5 bases). Per the germline V gene, CDR1 is MNHEY and CDR2 is SMNVEV (reference sequence). Trimming cost V 1 base and J 6 bases, with 7 bases left between them. The CDR3 extends over 12 amino acids. CDR3 region: CASSLFGVEQYF. The CDR3 DNA reads as TGTGCCAGCAGTTTATTCGGGGTCGAGCAGTACTTC.

The chain combines TRBV27 with TRBJ2-3; D is perhaps TRBD1 (6 bases). CDR3 length equals 14 residues. CDR1 and CDR2 from the germline V gene are MNHEY and SMNVEV (reference sequence). Trimming stripped 4 bases from V and 1 base from J, with 9 bases between. CDR3 loop: CASSWAGGTDTQYF. The CDR3 region has the DNA TGTGCCAGCAGTTGGGCAGGGGGCACAGATACGCAGTATTTT.

The chain combines TRBV6-5 with TRBJ2-7, with 11 positions matching TRBD2. The CDR3 spans 16 residues. CDR1 is MNHEY, CDR2 SVGAGI, per germline. V lost 0 bases to trimming and J lost 3 bases; unmatched junction nucleotides: 4. CDR3 sequence: CASSYSLAGGDYEQYF. The CDR3 DNA sequence: TGTGCCAGCAGTTACTCTCTAGCGGGGGGTGACTACGAGCAGTACTTC.

This clone was seen only a few times. J is TRBJ2-2 and V is TRBV7-9; TRBD2 agrees at 10 bases. The CDR3 contains 18 residues. J gave up 4 bases and V 1 base, and 9 bases lay outside the gene matches. Germline CDR1 is SEHNR and CDR2 is FQNEAQ (reference sequence). The CDR3 protein is CASSLGVGTSGTTGELFF. CDR3 DNA: TGTGCCAGCAGCTTAGGGGTTGGTACTAGCGGGACCACCGGGGAGCTGTTTTTT.

This chain connects TRBV28 to TRBJ1-5; D perhaps matches TRBD1 (5 bases). The V and J ends lost 8 bases and 4 bases respectively, with 18 bases between them. The CDR3 spans 15 residues. The germline CDR1 and CDR2 sequences are MDHEN and SYDVKM. The CDR3 sequence is CASSPRDDGNQPQHF. For the CDR3, the DNA is TGTGCCAGCTCCCCCAGGGACGATGGGAATCAGCCCCAGCATTTT.